This is a list of T cell receptor beta chains from one sample in a study of T cells in Graves' hyperthyroidism and ophthalmopathy. TCRdb independently ran MiXCR on the multiplex PCR reads; one entry per CDR3 protein. The sample records 96,000 or so distinct CDR3 sequences, over 50% being singletons. Source material: blood. The source of these receptors is a middle-aged woman with Graves' hyperthyroidism. The CDR3 runs from the conserved cysteine through the conserved F or W. Fields, in order: J gene, V gene, CDR3 protein.

TRBJ1-3 | TRBV9 | CASQGAGNTIYF
TRBJ1-4 | TRBV7-3 | CASSQDPQLTYNEKLFF
TRBJ2-5 | TRBV7-2 | CASSLVLGWETQYF
TRBJ2-6 | TRBV24-1 | CATNWRPTSSGANVLTF
TRBJ2-5 | TRBV7-8 | CASSLVVSGGETQYF
TRBJ1-2 | TRBV7-9 | CASKGGRSYGYTF
TRBJ2-7 | TRBV7-8 | CASSLTPEREGPDEQYF
TRBJ1-1 | TRBV20-1 | CSARATLWDTEAFF
TRBJ1-3 | TRBV4-3 | CASSQGTASGNTIYF
TRBJ1-1 | TRBV15 | CATSRPRFAEAFF
TRBJ1-5 | TRBV20-1 | CSASPSGTGDTLNQPQHF
TRBJ1-5 | TRBV7-2 | CASSLRMGQGPAQPQHF
TRBJ2-5 | TRBV2 | CASSELAGGGRETQYF
TRBJ1-4 | TRBV9 | CASSQTGRHEKLLF
TRBJ2-3 | TRBV4-1 | CASSATSGRSDTQYF
TRBJ2-7 | TRBV10-3 | CASRQGEQYF
TRBJ2-7 | TRBV12-3/TRBV12-4 | CASSPRLGLAGEPPYEQYF
TRBJ1-4 | TRBV7-9 | CASSICDLAGGEKLFF
TRBJ2-3 | TRBV6-1 | CASSEARAVSTDTQYF
TRBJ1-3 | TRBV9 | CASSVGGVPVDTIYF
TRBJ1-2 | TRBV29-1 | CSVTGTRGYTF
TRBJ1-2 | TRBV25-1 | CASLGRTVDGYAF
TRBJ1-2 | TRBV6-6 | CASLPDRGYGYTF
. | TRBV14 | CASSQVSGGYEQFF
TRBJ1-5 | TRBV7-2 | CASSADDPGQNQPQHF